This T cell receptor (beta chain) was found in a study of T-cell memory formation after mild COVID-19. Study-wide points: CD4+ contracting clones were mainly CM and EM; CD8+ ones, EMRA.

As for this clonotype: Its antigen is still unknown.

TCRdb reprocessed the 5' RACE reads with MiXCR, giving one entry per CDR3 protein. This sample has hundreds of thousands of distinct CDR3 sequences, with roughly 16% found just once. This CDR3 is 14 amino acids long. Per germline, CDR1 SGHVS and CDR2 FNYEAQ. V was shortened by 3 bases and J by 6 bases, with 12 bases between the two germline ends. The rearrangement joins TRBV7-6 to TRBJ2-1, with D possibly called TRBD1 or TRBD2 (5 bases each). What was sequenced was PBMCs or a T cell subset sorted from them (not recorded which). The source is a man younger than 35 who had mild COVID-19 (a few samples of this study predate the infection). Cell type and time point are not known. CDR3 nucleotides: TGTGCCAGCAGCTTTGGGGGACCCGGCAATGAGCAGTTCTTC. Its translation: CASSFGGPGNEQFF.